The present T cell receptor beta chain was sequenced within a study of radiation and T cells in renal cell carcinoma. Regarding the study as a whole: In blood, top tumor clones expanded by 2 weeks, shrinking by 4.

Data came from immunoSEQ multiplex PCR; TCRdb stores just in-frame clones and leaves some out. The top ten clones hold 2.5% to 3.5% of a sample with approximately 110,000 clones, roughly 80% of them seen once. The time point was: baseline pretreatment blood. Stated treatment: 15 Gy SBRT to primary tumor, nephrectomy 4 weeks later. Serial blood draws occurred at baseline and 2 and 4 weeks post-SBRT. A remark on this clone: Its antigen is not identified.

CDR1 is SGHRS, CDR2 YFSETQ, per germline. The CDR3 sequence is 14 residues long. Between the trimmed V and J ends, which lost 3 bases and 4 bases, there was a span of 13 bases. The V gene is TRBV5-1, the J gene TRBJ1-2, with D possibly being TRBD1 (6 bases). The sample here was blood, taken from a patient whose treatment included radiotherapy and nephrectomy. This TCR came from a woman aged 55-69 years with renal cell carcinoma. The chain's CDR3 is CASSSQGGSYGYTF. The CDR3, as DNA: TGCGCCAGCAGCTCACAGGGAGGATCCTATGGCTACACCTTC. The full variable domain, in which reference TRBV5-1 and TRBJ1-2 provide the parts outside the CDR3, is KAGVTQTPRYLIKTRGQQVTLSCSPISGHRSVSWYQQTPGQGLQFLFEYFSETQRNKGNFPGRFSGRQFSNSRSEMNVSTLELGDSALYLCASSSQGGSYGYTFGSGTRLTVV.